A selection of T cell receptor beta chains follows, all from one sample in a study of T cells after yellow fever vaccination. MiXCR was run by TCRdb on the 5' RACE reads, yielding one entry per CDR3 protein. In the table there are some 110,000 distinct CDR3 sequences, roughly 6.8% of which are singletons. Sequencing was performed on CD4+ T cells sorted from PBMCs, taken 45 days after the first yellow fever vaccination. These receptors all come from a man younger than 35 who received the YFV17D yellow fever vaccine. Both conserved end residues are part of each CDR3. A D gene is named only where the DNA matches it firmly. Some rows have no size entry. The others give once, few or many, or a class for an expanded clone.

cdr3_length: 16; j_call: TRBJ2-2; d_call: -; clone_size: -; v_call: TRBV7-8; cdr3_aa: CASIPARGYNTGELFF; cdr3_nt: TGTGCCAGCATCCCTGCGCGGGGCTACAACACCGGGGAGCTGTTTTTT
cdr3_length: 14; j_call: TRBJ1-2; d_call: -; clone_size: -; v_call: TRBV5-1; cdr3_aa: CASSLVRESTGYTF; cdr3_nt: TGCGCCAGCAGCTTGGTGAGGGAGTCCACCGGCTACACCTTC
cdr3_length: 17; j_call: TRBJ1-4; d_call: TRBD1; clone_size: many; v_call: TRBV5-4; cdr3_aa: CASSPTTGGGRSEKLFF; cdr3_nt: TGTGCCAGCAGCCCGACCACAGGGGGCGGTCGGAGTGAAAAACTGTTTTTT
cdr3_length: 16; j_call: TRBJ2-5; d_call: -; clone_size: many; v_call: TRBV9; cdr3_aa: CASSGENIKYQETQYF; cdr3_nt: TGTGCCAGCAGCGGGGAAAACATTAAGTACCAAGAGACCCAGTACTTC
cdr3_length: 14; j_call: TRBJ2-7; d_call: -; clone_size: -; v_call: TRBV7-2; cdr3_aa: CASSSANSGYEQYF; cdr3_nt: TGTGCCAGCAGCTCAGCGAATAGTGGGTACGAGCAGTACTTC
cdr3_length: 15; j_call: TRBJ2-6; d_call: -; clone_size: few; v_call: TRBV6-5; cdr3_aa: CASSYSPGGANVLTF; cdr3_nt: TGTGCCAGCAGTTACTCCCCGGGAGGGGCCAACGTCCTGACTTTC
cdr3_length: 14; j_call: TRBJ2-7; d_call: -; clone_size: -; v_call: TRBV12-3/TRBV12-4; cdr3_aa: CASSLSDSSYEQYF; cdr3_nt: TGTGCCAGCAGTTTGTCGGACAGCTCCTACGAGCAGTACTTC
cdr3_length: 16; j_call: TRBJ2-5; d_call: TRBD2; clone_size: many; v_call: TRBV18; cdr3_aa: CASSPVSGGRFETQYF; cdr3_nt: TGTGCCAGCTCACCGGTTAGCGGGGGACGCTTTGAGACCCAGTACTTC
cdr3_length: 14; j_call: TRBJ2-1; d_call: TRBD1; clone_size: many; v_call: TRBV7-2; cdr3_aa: CASSPRTGLNEQFF; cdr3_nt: TGTGCCAGCAGCCCGCGGACAGGGCTGAATGAGCAGTTCTTC
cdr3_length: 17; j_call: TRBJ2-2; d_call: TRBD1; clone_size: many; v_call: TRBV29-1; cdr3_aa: CSVDLFSGTGDTGELFF; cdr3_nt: TGTAGCGTTGACCTATTCTCCGGGACAGGGGACACCGGGGAGCTGTTTTTT
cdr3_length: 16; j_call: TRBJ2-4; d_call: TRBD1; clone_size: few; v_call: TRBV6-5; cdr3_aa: CASSYGTGENINIQYF; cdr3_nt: TGTGCCAGCAGCTACGGGACAGGGGAAAATATAAACATTCAGTACTTC